The 8 T cell receptor beta chains given below trace back to one sample, sequenced in a study of neoadjuvant anti-PD-1 for oral cavity cancer. Here immunoSEQ multiplex PCR was the method, and the copy in TCRdb shows in-frame clones only, minus some. The sample has approximately 68,000 clones; about 86% are singletons. Described time point: after neoadjuvant nivolumab, at surgical resection. Specimen: PBMCs, collected after nivolumab (anti-PD-1) treatment. These receptors were obtained from a person between 35 and 79 years old with oral cavity squamous cell carcinoma.

The chain carries TRBV6-1 and TRBJ2-7; TRBD1 matches 7 bases. Germline CDR1 is MNHNS and CDR2 is SASEGT. With V trimmed by 8 bases and J by 0 bases, 7 bases remained unmatched. This CDR3 is built from 14 residues. CDR3 nucleotides: TGTGCCAGCTGTTCTGGGACAGCCTCCTACGAGCAGTACTTC. Amino acids: CASCSGTASYEQYF.

The V and J genes are TRBV7-6 and TRBJ2-1; TRBD1 aligns across 8 bases. In germline, CDR1 is SGHVS, CDR2 FNYEAQ. This CDR3 is built from 20 residues. V lost 2 bases to trimming and J lost 6 bases; unmatched junction nucleotides: 21. This CDR3 reads CASSLSGVWQGAIVINEQFF. In DNA form, the CDR3 reads TGTGCCAGCAGCTTATCGGGTGTGTGGCAGGGGGCTATTGTAATCAATGAGCAGTTCTTC.

This rearrangement joins TRBV6-1 to TRBJ1-6; no clear D. This CDR3 has 11 residues. Per the germline V gene, CDR1 is MNHNS and CDR2 is SASEGT. Trimming pared 3 bases from V and 9 bases from J, leaving 3 bases between. CDR3 in DNA: TGTGCCAGCAGTGAGGCTTCACCCCTCCACTTT. Translated, it gives CASSEASPLHF.

The V call is TRBV30, the J call TRBJ1-1; D ambiguous. The germline V gene encodes CDR1 GTSNPN and CDR2 SVGIG (reference sequence). V gave up 8 bases and J gave up 0 bases, with 13 bases separating them. There are 13 residues in the CDR3. CDR3 bases: TGTGCCGGCACAAGCTTGGTGAACACTGAAGCTTTCTTT. Amino acid sequence: CAGTSLVNTEAFF.

This clone showed up just once. This chain links TRBV4-1 with TRBJ1-1; no definite D call. V was cut by 1 base and J by 2 bases, with 8 bases left in between. The CDR3 has 14 amino acids. Germline CDR1 is MGHRA and CDR2 is YSYEKL. The CDR3 reads CASSQVEGNTEAFF. CDR3 coding DNA: TGCGCCAGCAGCCAAGTTGAGGGTAACACTGAAGCTTTCTTT.

This chain connects TRBV18 to TRBJ1-4; possible D gene TRBD1, 5 bases. Germline V lookup: CDR1 KGHSH, CDR2 LQKENI. V shed 6 bases and J shed 0 bases, with 8 bases lying between them. This CDR3 comprises 14 residues. CDR3: CASSPGTTNEKLFF. CDR3 sequence (DNA): TGTGCCAGCTCGCCAGGGACAACTAATGAAAAACTGTTTTTT.

The J gene is TRBJ2-1, the V gene TRBV5-1; 7 nucleotides align to TRBD1. The ends lost 3 bases at V and 5 bases at J; junction bases unmatched: 8. This CDR3 has 15 amino acids. Germline assignment: CDR1 SGHRS and CDR2 YFSETQ. This chain's CDR3 is CASSWIRDRDNEQFF. DNA for the CDR3: TGCGCCAGCAGCTGGATCCGGGACAGAGACAATGAGCAGTTCTTC. Complete variable domain (other parts from reference TRBV5-1 and TRBJ2-1): KAGVTQTPRYLIKTRGQQVTLSCSPISGHRSVSWYQQTPGQGLQFLFEYFSETQRNKGNFPGRFSGRQFSNSRSEMNVSTLELGDSALYLCASSWIRDRDNEQFFGPGTRLTVL.

This sequence joins TRBV11-3 and TRBJ2-2, with D perhaps TRBD2 (6 bases). V lost 4 bases and J 4 bases, leaving 7 bases between the germline ends. Germline V gene sequence: CDR1 SGHNT, CDR2 YENEEA. The CDR3 loop spans 13 amino acids. The CDR3 is CASSSEGTGELFF. Written as DNA, the CDR3 is TGTGCCAGCAGCTCGGAGGGCACCGGGGAGCTGTTTTTT.